This TCR beta chain was observed in a study of cytomegalovirus exposure and HLA in healthy donors. Study-wide points: Researchers had no immune exposure information except CMV serostatus available.

V shed 4 bases and J shed 3 bases, with 23 bases lying between them. CDR1 is SGDLS and CDR2 is YYNGEE in the germline V gene. CDR3 length equals 17 residues. PCR primers comprised 60 Vbeta and 13 Jbeta primers. Produced via immunoSEQ multiplex PCR; TCRdb's table is partial and in-frame only. The table has over 150,000 clones, about 82% seen once; the top ten hold 1%. This clone came up once. Its antigen is as yet unknown. The chain employs TRBV9 and TRBJ2-7, with a weak D call TRBD1 (6 bases). This receptor was identified in a woman in her forties or fifties in good health and CMV-seropositive. The material sequenced was PBMCs. In DNA, the CDR3 is TGTGCCAGCAGCCCTCATCCAGGGGCATCCGCGAACTACGAGCAGTACTTC. Protein product: CASSPHPGASANYEQYF.